The 30 T cell receptor beta chains below come from one sample, sequenced in a study of T cells in women clearing cervical HPV infection. Produced via immunoSEQ multiplex PCR; TCRdb's table is partial and in-frame only. Reported are under 30,000 clones; the ten largest clones contain 5.4%. Sequenced material: blood buffy coat. These receptors originate from a woman between 18 and 70 years old with a cervical HPV16 infection that either progressed to CIN3+ or cleared (not recorded which).

For this clone: The read halts 3 residues ahead of the CDR3 end, with the missing end drawn from the germline J gene. This chain links TRBV13 with TRBJ2-7; 9 positions agree with TRBD2. Germline lookup yields CDR1 PRHDT and CDR2 FYEKMQ (reference sequence). This CDR3 contains 14 residues. V lost 3 bases to trimming and J lost 5 bases; unmatched junction nucleotides: 5. The CDR3 loop is CASSFGREGDEQYF. The DNA read from the CDR3 is TGTGCCAGCAGCTTCGGGCGGGAGGGGGACGAG.

The covered CDR3 bases are TGTGCCAGTTATATTGGGGACAAACAGAACCTAAAAGAGACC. As protein: CASYIGDKQNLKET. In full, the CDR3 is CASYIGDKQNLKETQYF. The rearrangement uses TRBV19 and TRBJ2-5, with TRBD1 as a possible D gene (6 bases). The read halts 3 residues ahead of the CDR3 end, with the missing end drawn from the germline J gene. Looked up from germline, CDR1 is LNHDA and CDR2 is SQIVND (reference sequence). There are 17 residues in the CDR3. The V end lost 8 bases, the J end lost 3 bases, and 25 bases lay between the germline ends.

Comment on this clone: The read halts 3 residues ahead of the CDR3 end, with the missing end drawn from the germline J gene. The V gene is TRBV19, the J gene TRBJ2-3; D remains ambiguous. CDR3 length equals 14 residues. Trimming removed 5 bases at V and 1 base at J, with 10 bases between. Germline V lookup: CDR1 LNHDA, CDR2 SQIVND (reference sequence). CDR3 sequence: CASSAPKRTDTQYF. The DNA read from the CDR3 is TGTGCCAGTAGTGCCCCCAAGCGCACAGATACG.

Of note for this clone: The sequenced fragment ends 3 residues before the CDR3 boundary, so the rest is inferred from the germline J gene. V is TRBV18 and J is TRBJ2-3, with 9 bases matching TRBD1. There are 15 residues in the CDR3. Trimming at V came to 5 bases and at J to 4 bases, leaving 7 bases not matched to a gene. Germline V gene data show CDR1 as KGHSH and CDR2 as LQKENI. This chain's CDR3 is CASSSPDRGADTQYF. CDR3 bases read: TGTGCCAGCTCATCCCCGGACAGGGGCGCAGATACG.

On this clone itself: The germline gene is not matched at one end of the junction; a read error may be the cause. The read finishes 3 residues shy of the CDR3 end, and the germline J gene is used to complete it. The chain is built from TRBV19 and TRBJ2-3; 9 bases match TRBD1. The V gene's germline CDR1 is LNHDA and CDR2 SQIVND (reference sequence). The CDR3 is 14 residues long. CDR3 protein: CASSNTGGAETQYF. The CDR3 DNA, read in part, is TGTGCCAGTAGTAATACAGGGGGCGCAGAGACG.

Comment on this clone: The sequenced fragment ends 3 residues before the CDR3 boundary, so the rest is inferred from the germline J gene. The V gene is TRBV2, the J gene TRBJ1-1; no firm D call. V was trimmed by 5 bases and J by 1 base, leaving 5 bases between them. This CDR3 has 12 amino acids. Germline values: CDR1 SNHLY, CDR2 FYNNEI. The sequenced CDR3 bases are TGTGCCAGCAGTAGACAGAACACTGAA. This gives the protein CASSRQNTE. In full, the CDR3 is CASSRQNTEAFF. The entire variable domain, with the rest obtained from reference TRBV2 and TRBJ1-1, is as follows: EPEVTQTPSHQVTQMGQEVILRCVPISNHLYFYWYRQILGQKVEFLVSFYNNEISEKSEIFDDQFSVERPDGSNFTLKIRSTKLEDSAMYFCASSRQNTEAFFGQGTRLTVV.

For this clone: The read gets to within 3 residues of the CDR3 end, and the germline J gene fills in the rest. The rearrangement joins TRBV12-5 to TRBJ2-7; 9 bases are a match to TRBD1. Germline V lookup: CDR1 LGHNT, CDR2 FRNRAP. V gave up 0 bases and J gave up 5 bases; unmatched junction bases: 5. This CDR3 is 15 amino acids long. The CDR3 DNA, read in part, is TGTGCTAGTGGTTTGGTACGAGGGGACAGGGACGAG. It encodes CASGLVRGDRDE. From start to end, the CDR3 is CASGLVRGDRDEQYF.

For this clone: The read ends 3 residues before the CDR3 terminus; that terminus is restored from the germline J gene. The chain joins TRBV30 to TRBJ1-5; D unresolved. Per germline, CDR1 GTSNPN and CDR2 SVGIG (reference sequence). V lost 1 base and J lost 5, with 9 bases in between. This CDR3 is built from 13 residues. CDR3 DNA (partial): TGTGCCTGGAGTGAACAGCAGGATCAGCCC. As protein: CAWSEQQDQP. The complete CDR3 reads CAWSEQQDQPQHF. The whole variable domain, remainder taken from reference TRBV30 and TRBJ1-5, is SQTIHQWPATLVQPVGSPLSLECTVEGTSNPNLYWYRQAAGRGLQLLFYSVGIGQISSEVPQNLSASRPQDRQFILSSKKLLLSDSGFYLCAWSEQQDQPQHFGDGTRLSIL.

Comments on this clone: The read ends 3 residues before the CDR3 terminus; that terminus is restored from the germline J gene. This chain links TRBV12-3 or TRBV12-4 with TRBJ2-5, with TRBD2 as a possible D gene (6 bases). V shed 3 bases and J shed 4 bases, with 27 bases lying between them. The CDR3 sequence is 19 residues long. The CDR3 here is CASSFSVLASALSGETQYF. CDR3 DNA, as far as it was read: TGTGCCAGCAGTTTTAGTGTCCTGGCTAGCGCGCTGTCGGGAGAGACC.

On this clone itself: The read finishes 3 residues shy of the CDR3 end, and the germline J gene is used to complete it. The chain has TRBV7-6 and TRBJ2-3; 9 bases are shared with TRBD1. The V gene end was trimmed by 4 bases and the J gene end by 0 bases; junction bases not matched to a gene: 5. The CDR3 length is 16 residues. Germline CDR1 reads SGHVS; CDR2 reads FNYEAQ. CDR3 DNA (partial): TGTGCCAGCAGCTCCAGGACAGGGGACAGCACAGATACG. Encoded protein: CASSSRTGDSTDT. The whole CDR3 sequence is CASSSRTGDSTDTQYF.

Notes on this clone: The read ends 3 residues early relative to the CDR3; the germline J gene fills the gap. The genes are TRBV29-1 and TRBJ2-4, with a tentative D call TRBD1 (5 bases). The CDR3 sequence is 14 residues long. Germline CDR1 reads SQVTM; CDR2 reads ANQGSEA. V was cut by 1 base and J by 7 bases, with 14 bases left in between. CDR3 region: CSVEVGGRANIQYF. The CDR3 DNA, read in part, is TGCAGCGTTGAAGTGGGCGGCAGGGCTAACATT.

Comment on this clone: The read stops 3 residues short of the end of the CDR3; the missing end is completed from the germline J gene. This chain connects TRBV5-4 to TRBJ2-4; no firm D call. CDR1 is SGHNT and CDR2 is YYREEE in the germline V gene (reference sequence). The CDR3 is 11 amino acids. The sequenced CDR3 bases are TGTGCCAGCAGCTTTAACTATGGT. Translated: CASSFNYG. The CDR3 as a whole reads CASSFNYGQYF.

With regard to this clone: The sequence runs out 3 residues before the end of the CDR3; the remainder is reconstructed from the germline J gene. The chain has TRBV11-2 and TRBJ1-4, with 9 positions matching TRBD1. Germline V gene lookup returns CDR1 SGHAT and CDR2 FQNNGV. This CDR3 is 15 amino acids long. After removal of 1 base from V and 5 bases from J, the junction contained 2 bases not matched to a gene. The covered CDR3 bases are TGTGCCAGCAGCTTAGTGACAGGGGGAAATGAAAAA. Translating gives CASSLVTGGNEK. The entire CDR3 is CASSLVTGGNEKLFF.

As for this clone: The read ends 3 residues early relative to the CDR3; the germline J gene fills the gap. The chain carries TRBV29-1 and TRBJ1-4; maybe TRBD1 (5 bases). The CDR3 extends over 16 amino acids. Germline assignment: CDR1 SQVTM and CDR2 ANQGSEA. The covered CDR3 bases are TGCAGCGTTGAATTCGGCCGAGACTCTGGGGCCAACGTA. Translating gives CSVEFGRDSGANV. The whole CDR3 sequence reads CSVEFGRDSGANVLFF.

Remarks on this clone: The read ends 3 residues early relative to the CDR3; the germline J gene fills the gap. The J gene is TRBJ2-7, the V gene TRBV7-6, with 12 nucleotides matching TRBD2. Losses at the gene ends were 6 bases for V and 3 bases for J; bases not matched to a gene: 9. CDR1 is SGHVS, CDR2 FNYEAQ, per germline. The CDR3 totals 16 residues. This CDR3 reads CASSLLAGGGNYEQYF. The part of the CDR3 DNA that was read is TGTGCCAGCAGTTTACTAGCGGGGGGCGGTAACTACGAG.

CDR3 DNA (partial): TGTGCCAGTAGTGTAACAGGGGGAAGGAATGAC. It yields the protein CASSVTGGRND. The whole CDR3 sequence is CASSVTGGRNDYTF. The gene calls are TRBV19 and TRBJ1-2; 8 bases are a match to TRBD1. The sequenced fragment ends 3 residues before the CDR3 boundary, so the rest is inferred from the germline J gene. The CDR3 extends over 14 amino acids. The V gene's germline CDR1 is LNHDA and CDR2 SQIVND (reference sequence).

As for this clone: The missing CDR3 end, 3 residues past where the read stops, is filled in from the germline J gene. The rearrangement joins TRBV10-3 to TRBJ2-1, with D perhaps TRBD2 (6 bases). From germline, CDR1 is ENHRY and CDR2 SYGVKD. The CDR3 covers 16 residues. Trimming removed 5 bases at V and 0 bases at J, with 14 bases between. The part of the CDR3 DNA that was read is TGTGCCATCAGTAATATAGCGGATAGCTCCTACAATGAG. Translating gives CAISNIADSSYNE. In full, the CDR3 is CAISNIADSSYNEQFF.

As regards this clone: With the read ending 3 residues before the CDR3 end, the germline J gene is used to fill in that end. This rearrangement joins TRBV10-1 to TRBJ2-7, with TRBD2 identical over 7 bases. Per the germline V gene, CDR1 is WNHNN and CDR2 is SYGVQD (reference sequence). The junction had 4 bases not matched to a gene; V was cut back by 0 bases and J by 2 bases. The CDR3 has 15 amino acids. The CDR3 is CASSESSGPTYEQYF. The CDR3 bases that were read are TGCGCCAGCAGTGAGTCTAGCGGGCCCACCTACGAG.

Of note for this clone: Read sequence stops 3 residues before the CDR3 end, and the germline J gene provides the missing end. The V and J genes are TRBV7-3 and TRBJ2-2; D might be TRBD1 or TRBD2, each matching 5 bases. Germline CDR1 and CDR2: SGHTA and FQGTGA. Trimming shortened V by 6 bases and J by 5 bases, and 13 bases separated the two germline ends. There are 14 residues in the CDR3. The sequenced part of the CDR3 DNA is TGTGCCAGCAGGACAGAGGGTACGACCGGGGAG. Protein sequence: CASRTEGTTGE. The complete CDR3 reads CASRTEGTTGELFF.

Comment on this clone: The observed sequence ends 3 residues before the CDR3 terminus, with the missing tail filled in from the germline J gene. The gene calls are TRBV20-1 and TRBJ2-2; TRBD2 aligns across 10 bases. The CDR3 sequence is 14 residues long. Germline CDR1 DFQATT, CDR2 SNEGSKA (reference sequence). Unmatched junction bases numbered 2, after V lost 3 bases and J lost 4 bases. The CDR3 spells CSARTSGSTGELFF. The DNA read from the CDR3 is TGCAGTGCTAGGACTAGCGGGTCCACCGGGGAG.

As to this clone: The read terminates 3 residues before the CDR3 end, so the remaining end is supplied by the germline J gene. The chain uses TRBV6-1 and TRBJ1-2, with a tentative D call TRBD1 (5 bases). V was pared by 4 bases and J by 6 bases, with 15 bases between. The CDR3 length is 14 residues. From germline, CDR1 is MNHNS and CDR2 SASEGT. Partial CDR3 DNA: TGTGCCAGCAGTGCGCAGGGCATGGGGAATGGC. This gives the protein CASSAQGMGNG. The full CDR3 sequence reads CASSAQGMGNGYTF.

Remarks on this clone: The CDR3 extends 3 residues past the end of the read, so its final part is completed from the germline J gene. The gene calls are TRBV19 and TRBJ1-5; no firm D call. Germline V gene sequence: CDR1 LNHDA, CDR2 SQIVND (reference sequence). The CDR3 covers 15 residues. V was clipped by 2 bases and J by 2 bases, with 10 bases between them. CDR3 in amino acids: CASSISVAGNQPQHF. The part of the CDR3 DNA that was read is TGTGCCAGTAGTATATCGGTTGCGGGCAATCAGCCC.

This clone is deemed medium-sized (0.01 to 0.1%) by its frequency. The read ends 3 residues shy of where the CDR3 ends; the end is completed using the germline J gene. This chain links TRBV29-1 with TRBJ2-3; 9 positions match TRBD1. CDR1 and CDR2 from the germline V gene are SQVTM and ANQGSEA. The CDR3 has 15 residues. The J segment lost 0 bases and the V segment lost 7 bases, leaving 8 bases of the junction unmatched. CDR3 protein: CSGGGTGKSTDTQYF. The CDR3 DNA, read in part, is TGCAGCGGGGGGGGGACAGGGAAGAGCACAGATACG.

CDR3 DNA, as far as it was read: TGTGCCAGCAGCCCTACTGGGGGGAGGTATGGC. Translation gives CASSPTGGRYG. The CDR3, in full, reads CASSPTGGRYGYTF. This chain connects TRBV7-9 to TRBJ1-2, with D possibly matching TRBD1 (5 bases). The read ends 3 residues early relative to the CDR3; the germline J gene fills the gap. Germline assignment: CDR1 SEHNR and CDR2 FQNEAQ (reference sequence). This CDR3 has 14 amino acids. Trimming left V 5 bases short and J 5 bases short, with 15 bases between.

As regards this clone: The CDR3 goes on 3 residues after the read ends, and that part is filled in from the germline J gene. The chain couples TRBV7-9 to TRBJ1-2; D is unclear. Per germline, CDR1 SEHNR and CDR2 FQNEAQ (reference sequence). CDR3 length: 13 residues. The CDR3 loop is CASRRFDTDTYTF. The sequenced part of the CDR3 DNA is TGTGCCAGCAGGCGTTTTGACACAGATACC.

As to this clone: Coverage ceases 3 residues before the CDR3 finishes, and the germline J gene fills in the end. V and J are TRBV19 and TRBJ2-4, with D perhaps TRBD2 (5 bases). The ends were cut back, 5 bases at V and 0 bases at J, with 23 bases in the middle. The CDR3 runs 19 residues. Looked up from germline, CDR1 is LNHDA and CDR2 is SQIVND (reference sequence). The chain's CDR3 is CASSPSGKILEQAKNIQYF. The part of the CDR3 DNA that was read is TGTGCCAGTAGTCCCAGCGGAAAAATACTGGAACAAGCCAAAAACATT. The entire variable domain, with the rest obtained from reference TRBV19 and TRBJ2-4, is as follows: DGGITQSPKYLFRKEGQNVTLSCEQNLNHDAMYWYRQDPGQGLRLIYYSQIVNDFQKGDIAEGYSVSREKKESFPLTVTSAQKNPTAFYLCASSPSGKILEQAKNIQYFGAGTRLSVL.

Concerning this clone: The DNA ends 3 residues before the CDR3 does, and the rest of the CDR3 is filled in from the germline J gene. The chain links TRBV10-3 to TRBJ2-3; TRBD2 aligns across 12 bases. CDR1 and CDR2 (germline): ENHRY, SYGVKD. This CDR3 region has 16 residues. The part of the CDR3 DNA that was read is TGTGCCATCAGTGAGTCGCTAGCGGGGGGGCAAGAGACG. It yields the protein CAISESLAGGQET. The entire CDR3 sequence reads CAISESLAGGQETQYF.

A remark on this clone: The read ends 3 residues before the CDR3 terminus; that terminus is restored from the germline J gene. J is TRBJ1-4 and V is TRBV2, with D possibly being TRBD1 (6 bases). Trimming stripped 2 bases from V and 8 bases from J, with 15 bases between. The germline V gene has CDR1 SNHLY and CDR2 FYNNEI. The CDR3 consists of 15 residues. CDR3 DNA, as far as it was read: TGTGCCAGCAGTGAATTAACAGGGAGGAAAGAAAAA. It codes for CASSELTGRKEK. The complete CDR3 sequence is CASSELTGRKEKLFF.

About this clone: The read halts 3 residues ahead of the CDR3 end, with the missing end drawn from the germline J gene. The chain recombines TRBV7-9 with TRBJ1-2; possible D gene TRBD1, 5 bases. CDR1 and CDR2 from the germline V gene are SEHNR and FQNEAQ (reference sequence). CDR3 length: 14 amino acids. The sequenced CDR3 bases are TGTGCCAGCAGGGCGATCGGGGGGATTATGGAC. Translation: CASRAIGGIMD. The entire CDR3 sequence reads CASRAIGGIMDYTF.

For this clone: The DNA ends 3 residues before the CDR3 does, and the rest of the CDR3 is filled in from the germline J gene. V usage is TRBV10-3 and J usage is TRBJ2-5; 8 bases map to TRBD1. Germline V gene data show CDR1 as ENHRY and CDR2 as SYGVKD. The CDR3 consists of 16 residues. The ends lost 2 bases at V and 1 base at J; junction bases unmatched: 6. The sequenced CDR3 bases are TGTGCCATCAGTGAGAGGGACAGGAGTCTCCAAGAGACC. The encoded protein is CAISERDRSLQET. The entire CDR3 reads CAISERDRSLQETQYF.